This T cell receptor (beta chain) was identified in a study of blood T cell repertoires in COVID-19. Study at large: PBMCs, B-cell-depleted T cells, or T cells were the source of the cDNA or gDNA that made up the material.

Germline-derived CDR1 and CDR2 are SEHNR and FQNEAQ (reference sequence). V was shortened by 1 base and J by 3 bases, with 12 bases between the two germline ends. The CDR3 spans 15 residues. Sequencing used immunoSEQ multiplex PCR; TCRdb keeps in-frame clones, though not all of them. The sample has 120,000 to 150,000 clones; 76% are singletons. This chain uses TRBV7-9 with TRBJ1-2; D unresolved. The sample consisted of peripheral blood. This TCR was sampled from a man in his sixties with acute or convalescent COVID-19. CDR3 sequence (DNA): TGTGCCAGCAGCTTAGTTGCGTCCTCCGACTATGGCTACACCTTC. It encodes CASSLVASSDYGYTF.